These 12 T cell receptor beta chains came from one sample sequenced in a study of somatic mutations in cytotoxic T cells in rheumatoid arthritis. TCRdb's copy holds only in-frame clones and misses some; the assay was immunoSEQ multiplex PCR. There are 18,000 or so clones in the sample; approximately 74% occur only once, and about 5.7% lies in the top ten. Sequenced sample: CD8+ T cells sorted from blood. The receptors here all came from a man aged 60 to 75 in good health.

This chain links TRBV4-2 with TRBJ2-3; 11 bases are shared with TRBD2. V lost 0 bases and J lost 3; bases outside the gene matches: 8. This CDR3 comprises 18 residues. Germline CDR1 LGHNA, CDR2 YNFKEQ. CDR3 in DNA: TGTGCCAGCAGCCAAGATTCTCTAGCGGGGGGTGATACAGATACGCAGTATTTT. Translating it yields CASSQDSLAGGDTDTQYF.

This clone has a handful of counts. The chain recombines TRBV18 with TRBJ2-7; 8 bases are shared with TRBD1. CDR1 KGHSH and CDR2 LQKENI come from the germline V gene. Losses at the gene ends were 0 bases for V and 5 bases for J; bases not matched to a gene: 3. This CDR3 is built from 14 residues. CDR3 in DNA: TGTGCCAGCTCACCACCGCAGGGGGCCCACGAGCAGTACTTC. Translation: CASSPPQGAHEQYF. The full variable domain, completed using reference TRBV18 and TRBJ2-7, is NAGVMQNPRHLVRRRGQEARLRCSPMKGHSHVYWYRQLPEEGLKFMVYLQKENIIDESGMPKERFSAEFPKEGPSILRIQQVVRGDSAAYFCASSPPQGAHEQYFGPGTRLTVT.

The chain links TRBV11-1 to TRBJ2-1, with TRBD2 matching over 9 bases. Losses at the gene ends were 4 bases for V and 2 bases for J; bases not matched to a gene: 9. Germline V gene lookup returns CDR1 SGHAT and CDR2 FQDESV (reference sequence). The CDR3 is 17 residues long. CDR3: CASSSYLTSGTYNEQFF. CDR3 nucleotides: TGTGCCAGCAGCTCCTACCTGACTAGCGGTACCTACAATGAGCAGTTCTTC.

The V call is TRBV2, the J call TRBJ2-7; 8 bases are shared with TRBD1. This CDR3 spans 17 amino acids. V was clipped by 1 base and J by 1 base; unmatched bases: 9. Germline values: CDR1 SNHLY, CDR2 FYNNEI. This CDR3 reads CASSEGYGTGLSYEQYF. In nucleotides, the CDR3 is TGTGCCAGCAGTGAAGGGTACGGGACAGGCCTTTCCTACGAGCAGTACTTC.

The V call is TRBV6-9, the J call TRBJ2-7; 7 bases are shared with TRBD2. Germline CDR1 is MNHGY and CDR2 is SVAAGI. CDR3 length equals 14 residues. With 3 bases clipped from V and 7 bases from J, the junction kept 9 bases outside the gene matches. CDR3 residues: CASSYGTTAKEQYF. CDR3 nucleotide sequence: TGTGCCAGCAGTTACGGGACTACCGCCAAGGAGCAGTACTTC.

This clone is a singleton in its sample. The chain recombines TRBV7-6 with TRBJ2-1; D may be TRBD1 (5 bases). The CDR3 runs to 17 residues. Deletions cut 0 bases from V and 0 bases from J, with 12 bases between. The V gene's germline CDR1 is SGHVS and CDR2 FNYEAQ. The CDR3 region is CASSLAGQGRSYNEQFF. The DNA for the CDR3 is TGTGCCAGCAGCTTAGCGGGCCAGGGCCGCTCCTACAATGAGCAGTTCTTC.

The V gene is TRBV19, the J gene TRBJ2-7; 11 nucleotides line up with TRBD2. The CDR3 spans 16 residues. Germline assignment: CDR1 LNHDA and CDR2 SQIVND (reference sequence). J lost 3 bases, V lost 3 bases, and 7 bases had no gene match. CDR3 protein: CASSIDGTSGYYEQYF. The CDR3 nucleotides are TGTGCCAGTAGTATTGACGGGACTAGCGGATACTACGAGCAGTACTTC.

The rearrangement links TRBV9 to TRBJ2-5; the match to TRBD2 covers 13 bases. The ends lost 4 bases at V and 4 bases at J; junction bases unmatched: 4. The CDR3 sequence is 15 residues long. Germline assignment: CDR1 SGDLS and CDR2 YYNGEE. The CDR3 is CASSWTSGGLETQYF. In DNA form, the CDR3 reads TGTGCCAGCAGCTGGACTAGCGGGGGCCTAGAGACCCAGTACTTC.

V and J are TRBV18 and TRBJ2-7; D call uncertain. The CDR3 length is 14 residues. Per the germline V gene, CDR1 is KGHSH and CDR2 is LQKENI. V was trimmed by 1 base and J by 0 bases, leaving 7 bases between them. The CDR3 reads CASSPQPTSYEQYF. CDR3 in DNA: TGTGCCAGCTCACCACAGCCAACCTCCTACGAGCAGTACTTC.

This chain uses TRBV6-5 with TRBJ2-1; TRBD2 aligns across 15 bases. Germline V CDR1 and CDR2: MNHEY, SVGAGI. V trimming: 2 bases; J trimming: 10 bases; junction bases outside the gene matches: 0. CDR3 length equals 14 residues. The CDR3, as DNA: TGTGCCAGCAGTTACGGACTAGCGGGAGGGGAGCAGTTCTTC. It codes for CASSYGLAGGEQFF.

The genes are TRBV9 and TRBJ2-2, with 9 positions matching TRBD2. This CDR3 comprises 17 residues. The V gene's germline CDR1 is SGDLS and CDR2 YYNGEE. V dropped 4 bases and J dropped 3; count of bases not matched to a gene: 10. Written as DNA, the CDR3 is TGTGCCAGCAGCTCCCCCCGGCGGGGGGGCGACACCGGGGAGCTGTTTTTT. Its protein product is CASSSPRRGGDTGELFF.

This clone was counted once. This chain connects TRBV2 to TRBJ2-5; D is undetermined. Germline lookup yields CDR1 SNHLY and CDR2 FYNNEI. This CDR3 has 14 amino acids. V was shortened by 11 bases and J by 0 bases, with 16 bases between the two germline ends. The CDR3 bases are TGTGCCTTCGGCGGCAGCTTGTACCAAGAGACCCAGTACTTC. Protein sequence: CAFGGSLYQETQYF.